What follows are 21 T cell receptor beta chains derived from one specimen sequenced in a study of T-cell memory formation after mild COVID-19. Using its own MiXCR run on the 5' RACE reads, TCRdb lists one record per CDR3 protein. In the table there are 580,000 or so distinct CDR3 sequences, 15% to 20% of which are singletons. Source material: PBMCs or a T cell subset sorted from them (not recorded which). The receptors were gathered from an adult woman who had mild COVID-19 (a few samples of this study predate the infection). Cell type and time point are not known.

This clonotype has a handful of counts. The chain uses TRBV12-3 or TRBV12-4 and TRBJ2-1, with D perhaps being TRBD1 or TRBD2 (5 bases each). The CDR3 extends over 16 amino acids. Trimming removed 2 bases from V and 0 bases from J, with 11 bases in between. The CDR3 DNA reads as TGTGCCAGCAGTTTAATGGGGACGCCCTCCTACAATGAGCAGTTCTTC. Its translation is CASSLMGTPSYNEQFF.

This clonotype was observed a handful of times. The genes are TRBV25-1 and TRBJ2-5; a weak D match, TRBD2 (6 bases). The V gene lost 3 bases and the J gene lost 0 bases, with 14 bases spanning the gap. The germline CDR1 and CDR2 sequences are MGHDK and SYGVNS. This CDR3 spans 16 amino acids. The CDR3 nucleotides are TGTGCCAGCAGTGACCCGACGGCGGGGTACCAAGAGACCCAGTACTTC. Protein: CASSDPTAGYQETQYF. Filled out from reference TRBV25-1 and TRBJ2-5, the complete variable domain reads EADIYQTPRYLVIGTGKKITLECSQTMGHDKMYWYQQDPGMELHLIHYSYGVNSTEKGDLSSESTVSRIRTEHFPLTLESARPSHTSQYLCASSDPTAGYQETQYFGPGTRLLVL.

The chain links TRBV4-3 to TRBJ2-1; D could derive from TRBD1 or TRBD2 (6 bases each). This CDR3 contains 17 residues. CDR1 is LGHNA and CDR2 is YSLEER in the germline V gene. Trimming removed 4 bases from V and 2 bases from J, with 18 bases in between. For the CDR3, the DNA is TGCGCCAGCAGCCGGGGGGCCGGGACTCACCCCTACAATGAGCAGTTCTTC. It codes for CASSRGAGTHPYNEQFF.

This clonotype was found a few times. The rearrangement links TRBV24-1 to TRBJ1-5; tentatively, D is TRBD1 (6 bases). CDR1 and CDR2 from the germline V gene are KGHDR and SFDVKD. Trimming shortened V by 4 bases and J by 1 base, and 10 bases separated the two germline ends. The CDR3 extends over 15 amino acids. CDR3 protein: CATSERDRSNQPQHF. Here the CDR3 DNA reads TGTGCCACCAGTGAACGCGACAGGAGCAATCAGCCCCAGCATTTT.

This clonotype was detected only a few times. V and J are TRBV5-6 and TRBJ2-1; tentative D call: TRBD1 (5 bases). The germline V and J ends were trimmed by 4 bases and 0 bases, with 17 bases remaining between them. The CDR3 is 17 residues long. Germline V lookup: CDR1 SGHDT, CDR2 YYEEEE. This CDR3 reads CASSPLVRESSYNEQFF. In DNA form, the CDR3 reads TGTGCCAGCAGCCCCCTGGTCAGGGAAAGCTCCTACAATGAGCAGTTCTTC.

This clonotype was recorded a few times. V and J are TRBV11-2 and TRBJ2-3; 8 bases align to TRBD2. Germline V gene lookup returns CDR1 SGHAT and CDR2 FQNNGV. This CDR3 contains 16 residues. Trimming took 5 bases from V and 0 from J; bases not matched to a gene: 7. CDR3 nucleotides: TGTGCCAGCAGCGGACGACTAGCGTATAGCACAGATACGCAGTATTTT. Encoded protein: CASSGRLAYSTDTQYF.

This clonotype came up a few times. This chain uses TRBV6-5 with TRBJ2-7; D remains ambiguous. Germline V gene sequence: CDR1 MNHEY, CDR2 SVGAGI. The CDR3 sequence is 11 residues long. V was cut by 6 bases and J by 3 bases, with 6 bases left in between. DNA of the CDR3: TGTGCCAGCAGACACAGCTACGAGCAGTACTTC. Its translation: CASRHSYEQYF.

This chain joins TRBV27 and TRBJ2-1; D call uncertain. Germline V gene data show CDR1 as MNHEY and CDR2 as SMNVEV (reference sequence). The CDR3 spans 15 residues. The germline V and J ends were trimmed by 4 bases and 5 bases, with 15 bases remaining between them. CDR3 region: CASSSGPPVDNEQFF. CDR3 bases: TGTGCCAGCAGTTCCGGACCGCCCGTAGACAATGAGCAGTTCTTC.

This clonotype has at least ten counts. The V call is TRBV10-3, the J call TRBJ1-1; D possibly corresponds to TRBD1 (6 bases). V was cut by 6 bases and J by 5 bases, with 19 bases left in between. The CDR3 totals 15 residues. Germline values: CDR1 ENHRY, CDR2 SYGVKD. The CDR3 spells CAIRYEAGTTTEAFF. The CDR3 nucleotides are TGTGCCATCAGGTACGAGGCAGGGACAACAACTGAAGCTTTCTTT.

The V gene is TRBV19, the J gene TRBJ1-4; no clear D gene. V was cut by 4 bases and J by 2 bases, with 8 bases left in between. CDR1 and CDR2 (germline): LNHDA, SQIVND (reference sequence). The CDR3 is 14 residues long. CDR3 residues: CASSTLGTNEKLFF. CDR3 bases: TGTGCCAGTAGTACCCTGGGGACTAATGAAAAACTGTTTTTT.

CDR3 sequence reads: CASSGGGRSYGYTF. The CDR3 coding sequence is TGTGCCAGCAGCGGAGGGGGCCGAAGCTATGGCTACACCTTC. The chain recombines TRBV7-9 with TRBJ1-2, with 7 bases that match TRBD1. J lost 4 bases, V lost 5 bases, and 7 bases had no gene match. The CDR3 is made up of 14 amino acids. Germline V CDR1 and CDR2: SEHNR, FQNEAQ (reference sequence).

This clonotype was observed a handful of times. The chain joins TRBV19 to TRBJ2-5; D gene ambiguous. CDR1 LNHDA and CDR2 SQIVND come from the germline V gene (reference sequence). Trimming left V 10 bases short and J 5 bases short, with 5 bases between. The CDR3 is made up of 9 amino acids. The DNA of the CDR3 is TGTGCCACTAAGGAGACCCAGTACTTC. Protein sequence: CATKETQYF.

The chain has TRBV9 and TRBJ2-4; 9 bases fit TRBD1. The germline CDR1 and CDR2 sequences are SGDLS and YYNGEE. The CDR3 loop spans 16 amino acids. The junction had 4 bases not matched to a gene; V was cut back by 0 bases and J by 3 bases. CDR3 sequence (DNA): TGTGCCAGCAGCGTAGAGGGGGACAGGGTCAAAAACATTCAGTACTTC. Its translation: CASSVEGDRVKNIQYF.

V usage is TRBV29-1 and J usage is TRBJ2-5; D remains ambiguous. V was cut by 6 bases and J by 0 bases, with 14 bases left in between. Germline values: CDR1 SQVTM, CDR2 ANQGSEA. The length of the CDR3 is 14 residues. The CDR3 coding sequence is TGCAGCGTCCACCCCATAGATAACCAAGAGACCCAGTACTTC. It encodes CSVHPIDNQETQYF.

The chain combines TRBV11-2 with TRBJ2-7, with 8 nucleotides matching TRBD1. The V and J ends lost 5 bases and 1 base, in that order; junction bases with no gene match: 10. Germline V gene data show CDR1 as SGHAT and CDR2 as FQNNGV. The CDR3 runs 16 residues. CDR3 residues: CASSQPGQAFSYEQYF. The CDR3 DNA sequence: TGTGCCAGCAGCCAACCGGGACAGGCTTTTTCCTACGAGCAGTACTTC.

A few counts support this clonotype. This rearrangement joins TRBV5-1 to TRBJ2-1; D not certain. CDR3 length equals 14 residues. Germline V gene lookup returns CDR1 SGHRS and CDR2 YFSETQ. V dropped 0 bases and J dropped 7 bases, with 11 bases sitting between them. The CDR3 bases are TGCGCCAGCAGCTTGGGGACCTTGCGAAATGAGCAGTTCTTC. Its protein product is CASSLGTLRNEQFF.

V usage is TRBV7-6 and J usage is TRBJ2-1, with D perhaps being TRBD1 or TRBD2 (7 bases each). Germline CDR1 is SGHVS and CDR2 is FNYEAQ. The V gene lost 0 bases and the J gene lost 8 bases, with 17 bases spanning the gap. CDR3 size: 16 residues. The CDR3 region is CASSLAPQGGWDEQFF. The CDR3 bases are TGTGCCAGCAGCTTAGCCCCGCAGGGGGGGTGGGATGAGCAGTTCTTC.

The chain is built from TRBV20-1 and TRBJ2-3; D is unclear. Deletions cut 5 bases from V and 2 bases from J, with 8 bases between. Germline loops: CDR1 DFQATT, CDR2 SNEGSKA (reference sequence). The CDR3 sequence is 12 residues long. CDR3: CSALSFTDTQYF. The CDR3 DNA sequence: TGCAGTGCTCTCTCGTTCACAGATACGCAGTATTTT.

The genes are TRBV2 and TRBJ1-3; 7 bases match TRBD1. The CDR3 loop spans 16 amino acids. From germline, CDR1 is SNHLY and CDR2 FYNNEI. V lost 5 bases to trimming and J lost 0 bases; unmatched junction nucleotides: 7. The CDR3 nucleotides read TGTGCCAGCAGTCTCCGACAGGGTGCCTCTGGAAACACCATATATTTT. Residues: CASSLRQGASGNTIYF.

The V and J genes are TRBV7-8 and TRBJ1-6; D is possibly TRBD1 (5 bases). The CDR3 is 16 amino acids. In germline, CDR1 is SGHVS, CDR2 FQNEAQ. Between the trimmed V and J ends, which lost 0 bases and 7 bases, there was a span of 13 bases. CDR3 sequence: CASSLAYRRANSPLHF. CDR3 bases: TGTGCCAGCAGCTTAGCGTACAGGAGGGCCAATTCACCCCTCCACTTT.

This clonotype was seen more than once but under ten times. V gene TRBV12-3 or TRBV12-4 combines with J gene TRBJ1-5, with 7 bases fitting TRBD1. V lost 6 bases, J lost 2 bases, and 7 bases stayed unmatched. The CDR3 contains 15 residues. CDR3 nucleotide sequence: TGTGCCAGCAGCTCCACAGGGGCAGGCAATCAGCCCCAGCATTTT. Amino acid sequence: CASSSTGAGNQPQHF.